This TCR beta chain came from a study of chemoradiotherapy in HPV16-positive cancers. Method: immunoSEQ multiplex PCR; TCRdb's copy keeps in-frame clones and lacks some. The sample holds around 10,000 clones, around two thirds seen once. The V gene's germline CDR1 is SNHLY and CDR2 FYNNEI. With 7 bases clipped from V and 9 bases from J, the junction kept 8 bases outside the gene matches. The CDR3 spans 13 residues. This sequence was found in a human donor with HPV-associated anogenital cancer. The V gene is TRBV2, the J gene TRBJ2-1, with 8 bases aligning to TRBD2. The material was obtained from a patient who underwent chemoradiotherapy. This chain's CDR3 is CASTSGGLGEQFF. In DNA form, the CDR3 reads TGTGCCAGCACCAGCGGGGGTCTGGGTGAGCAGTTCTTC.